A single sample is the source of the 3 T cell receptor beta chains below, sequenced in a study of T cell repertoires in cytomegalovirus infection. Using its own MiXCR run on the reads, TCRdb lists one record per CDR3 protein. The table has some 560,000 distinct CDR3 sequences, roughly 43% seen once. Their cognate antigens are unknown. The material sequenced was cultured PBMCs, taken from culture after CMV antigen stimulation. Every receptor here comes from a human donor in good health (CMV status not recorded). Some clones in this sample may be carry-over from other donors' samples.

This clonotype was picked up one time. Sequence at one end of the junction differs from germline and may be a read error. The gene calls are TRBV5-8 and TRBJ1-1, with TRBD1 identical over 8 bases. Germline V gives CDR1 SGHTS, CDR2 YDEGEE. This CDR3 comprises 15 residues. The CDR3 DNA follows: TGCGCCAGCAGCCCCAGGGGGCAGGTGAACACTGAAGCTTTCTTT. Translating gives CASSPRGQVNTEAFF.

The rearrangement uses TRBV24-1 and TRBJ1-5, with D tentatively TRBD1 (5 bases). The CDR3 has 16 amino acids. Trimming left V 3 bases short and J 5 bases short, with 16 bases between. CDR1 and CDR2 from the germline V gene are KGHDR and SFDVKD. Here the CDR3 DNA reads TGTGCCACCAGTGATGGGGGGAATCCGGCTGATCAGCCCCAGCATTTT. As protein: CATSDGGNPADQPQHF.

This clonotype was observed a single time. The J gene is TRBJ2-1, the V gene TRBV29-1, with 8 positions matching TRBD2. The CDR3 spans 14 residues. CDR1 is SQVTM and CDR2 is ANQGSEA in the germline V gene. Trimming took 3 bases from V and 5 from J; bases not matched to a gene: 6. This chain's CDR3 is CSVDASSGHNEQFF. CDR3 bases: TGCAGCGTTGATGCGTCTAGCGGGCACAATGAGCAGTTCTTC.